This TCR beta chain was sequenced in a study of memory CD4+ T cells and cytomegalovirus serostatus. The CDR3 extends over 16 amino acids. Germline V CDR1 and CDR2: SGHTA, FQGNSA. Trimming removed 2 bases at V and 0 bases at J, with 11 bases between. The sort gate was single viable CD3+CD4+CD8-CD45RO+ cells for memory CD4+ T cells. Serostatus was set by detecting CMV pp150, pp28, p38, p52 IgG. Clones were sequenced by immunoSEQ multiplex PCR, and TCRdb holds only the in-frame ones, with some missing. The sample consists of some 95,000 clones, about 80% of them appearing once. The V and J genes are TRBV7-2 and TRBJ1-5; D not certain. The clonotype was recovered from an adult in good health and CMV-seropositive. Sequencing was done on a sample of memory CD4+ T cells from blood. The CDR3 protein is CASSLNSIYSNQPQHF. CDR3 nucleotide sequence: TGTGCCAGCAGCTTAAACAGTATCTATAGCAATCAGCCCCAGCATTTT.